This T cell receptor (beta chain) was recorded in a study of T cell repertoires in cytomegalovirus infection. This clonotype was counted ten times or more. CDR1 and CDR2 from the germline V gene are MNHNS and SASEGT. V lost 5 bases to trimming and J lost 4 bases; unmatched junction nucleotides: 9. The CDR3 runs 15 residues. From the reads, TCRdb called clonotypes with MiXCR, one entry per CDR3 protein. Among roughly 230,000 distinct CDR3 sequences, approximately 13% were seen once, and the ten largest hold under 2%. The origin of this receptor is a human donor in good health (CMV status not recorded). Some clones in this sample may be carry-over from other donors' samples. Sequencing input: PBMCs. The V and J genes are TRBV6-1 and TRBJ2-5; 8 nucleotides match TRBD1. CDR3 sequence: CASSFHRGMGETQYF. CDR3 nucleotide sequence: TGTGCCAGCAGTTTCCACAGGGGGATGGGAGAGACCCAGTACTTC.